Presented here are 21 T cell receptor beta chains from one specimen sequenced in a study of control samples from healthy donors and cancer patients. The data were produced by immunoSEQ multiplex PCR, yet TCRdb's version contains in-frame clones alone and is incomplete. The table records approximately 170,000 clones, roughly 92% of them present only once. Sequenced sample: blood. These receptors were collected from a man aged 25 to 45 in good health.

CDR3 DNA: TGTGCCAGCAGTAAACTAGCGGGGGCCTACAATGAGCAGTTCTTC. Translating gives CASSKLAGAYNEQFF. The chain carries TRBV6-5 and TRBJ2-1; 11 positions match TRBD2. Germline loops: CDR1 MNHEY, CDR2 SVGAGI. Trimming at V came to 5 bases and at J to 2 bases, leaving 2 bases not matched to a gene. CDR3 size: 15 residues.

V and J are TRBV10-1 and TRBJ1-1; D gene unclear. V was shortened by 2 bases and J by 1 base, with 5 bases between the two germline ends. The germline V gene encodes CDR1 WNHNN and CDR2 SYGVQD (reference sequence). CDR3 size: 13 residues. CDR3 sequence: CASSEDPNTEAFF. In DNA, the CDR3 is TGCGCCAGCAGTGAGGATCCGAACACTGAAGCTTTCTTT.

V is TRBV30 and J is TRBJ1-2; tentative D call: TRBD1 (5 bases). Germline CDR1 reads GTSNPN; CDR2 reads SVGIG (reference sequence). Trimming pared 4 bases from V and 2 bases from J, leaving 14 bases between. The CDR3 contains 14 residues. CDR3 loop: CAWKSAGTNYGYTF. CDR3 bases: TGTGCCTGGAAGTCGGCAGGGACGAACTATGGCTACACCTTC. Based on the CDR3 plus reference TRBV30 and TRBJ1-2, the full variable domain is SQTIHQWPATLVQPVGSPLSLECTVEGTSNPNLYWYRQAAGRGLQLLFYSVGIGQISSEVPQNLSASRPQDRQFILSSKKLLLSDSGFYLCAWKSAGTNYGYTFGSGTRLTVV.

The chain has TRBV6-5 and TRBJ2-1, with D maybe TRBD1 (6 bases). V lost 7 bases to trimming and J lost 4 bases, with 17 bases between them. This CDR3 is built from 15 residues. Per germline, CDR1 MNHEY and CDR2 SVGAGI. The CDR3 loop reads CASTLRWTDYNEQFF. CDR3 coding DNA: TGTGCCAGCACCTTGAGGTGGACAGATTACAATGAGCAGTTCTTC.

The CDR3 loop is CASSLSNRRGQPQHF. As DNA, the CDR3 is TGTGCCAGCAGTTTATCGAACAGACGGGGGCAGCCCCAGCATTTT. The chain is built from TRBV27 and TRBJ1-5, with D tentatively TRBD1 (5 bases). The CDR3 loop spans 15 amino acids. V lost 0 bases to trimming and J lost 7 bases, with 13 bases between them. CDR1 and CDR2 (germline): MNHEY, SMNVEV (reference sequence).

The gene calls are TRBV19 and TRBJ1-5, with a possible D match to TRBD1 (5 bases). CDR3 length: 16 amino acids. Germline CDR1 and CDR2: LNHDA and SQIVND (reference sequence). Trimming left V 0 bases short and J 2 bases short, with 11 bases between. The CDR3 DNA reads TGTGCCAGTAGTATAGACCATCGGGGGGGCAATCAGCCCCAGCATTTT. This translates into CASSIDHRGGNQPQHF. The complete variable domain, with remaining parts taken from reference TRBV19 and TRBJ1-5, reads DGGITQSPKYLFRKEGQNVTLSCEQNLNHDAMYWYRQDPGQGLRLIYYSQIVNDFQKGDIAEGYSVSREKKESFPLTVTSAQKNPTAFYLCASSIDHRGGNQPQHFGDGTRLSIL.

The chain couples TRBV3-1 (or the pseudogene TRBV3-2) to TRBJ2-7, with a possible D match to TRBD1 (6 bases). The germline gives CDR1 LGHDT, CDR2 YNNKEL (reference sequence). The CDR3 extends over 10 amino acids. V was pared by 8 bases and J by 12 bases, with 14 bases between. As DNA, the CDR3 is TGTGCCAGCGGAGGACAGAAGAGGTACTTC. As protein: CASGGQKRYF.

This rearrangement joins TRBV19 to TRBJ1-1; D is uncertain. CDR1 and CDR2 from the germline V gene are LNHDA and SQIVND (reference sequence). V lost 10 bases and J 0 bases, leaving 18 bases between the germline ends. The CDR3 has 15 residues. CDR3 DNA sequence: TGTGCCACCTCAAAAAACAGCCTCTTGAACACTGAAGCTTTCTTT. It yields the protein CATSKNSLLNTEAFF.

This sequence joins TRBV13 and TRBJ2-5; 8 bases fit TRBD1. This CDR3 is 15 amino acids long. V trimming: 3 bases; J trimming: 4 bases; junction bases outside the gene matches: 7. Germline CDR1 and CDR2: PRHDT and FYEKMQ (reference sequence). Here the CDR3 reads CASSFRQGRGETQYF. The CDR3 coding sequence is TGTGCCAGCAGCTTCCGACAGGGGAGAGGAGAGACCCAGTACTTC.

The chain has TRBV6-6 and TRBJ1-2; D gene ambiguous. V lost 8 bases, J lost 4 bases, and 20 bases lay in between. This CDR3 comprises 15 residues. Germline V lookup: CDR1 MNHNY, CDR2 SVGAGI (reference sequence). Here the CDR3 DNA reads TGTGCCAGCTCTCCCCCAGCAGCATGGATCTATGGCTACACCTTC. Its protein is CASSPPAAWIYGYTF.

The CDR3 is CATLSGNTEAFF. The CDR3 DNA reads TGTGCCACCCTCAGCGGGAACACTGAAGCTTTCTTT. The chain has TRBV28 and TRBJ1-1; D ambiguous. This CDR3 is 12 amino acids long. Between the trimmed V and J ends, which lost 10 bases and 1 base, there was a span of 10 bases. Germline CDR1 MDHEN, CDR2 SYDVKM.

This rearrangement joins TRBV7-9 to TRBJ2-5; the D gene could be TRBD1 or TRBD2 (5 bases each). The CDR3 is 13 amino acids. Per the germline V gene, CDR1 is SEHNR and CDR2 is FQNEAQ (reference sequence). V dropped 6 bases and J dropped 1 base, with 9 bases sitting between them. The CDR3 bases are TGTGCCAGCAGTTCGGGACGCCAAGAGACCCAGTACTTC. Encoded protein: CASSSGRQETQYF. Combining the CDR3 with reference TRBV7-9 and TRBJ2-5 gives the whole variable domain DTGVSQNPRHKITKRGQNVTFRCDPISEHNRLYWYRQTLGQGPEFLTYFQNEAQLEKSRLLSDRFSAERPKGSFSTLEIQRTEQGDSAMYLCASSSGRQETQYFGPGTRLLVL.

The gene calls are TRBV9 and TRBJ1-2; perhaps TRBD1 as D (6 bases). The CDR3 is 15 amino acids. V lost 4 bases and J lost 8, with 21 bases in between. Germline assignment: CDR1 SGDLS and CDR2 YYNGEE. The CDR3 spells CASSPGTSIMMGYTF. CDR3 coding DNA: TGTGCCAGCAGCCCAGGGACATCGATAATGATGGGCTACACCTTC.

The rearrangement uses TRBV30 and TRBJ1-1; D uncertain. This CDR3 comprises 13 residues. V shed 2 bases and J shed 0 bases, with 7 bases lying between them. Looked up from germline, CDR1 is GTSNPN and CDR2 is SVGIG (reference sequence). The CDR3 coding sequence is TGTGCCTGGAGTCGGCGGGTGAACACTGAAGCTTTCTTT. Encoded protein: CAWSRRVNTEAFF.

This chain joins TRBV6-2 or TRBV6-3 and TRBJ2-1; D not certain. The CDR3 loop spans 14 amino acids. The ends were cut back, 4 bases at V and 4 bases at J, with 11 bases in the middle. Per germline, CDR1 MNHEY and CDR2 SVGEGT. The CDR3 nucleotides are TGTGCCAGCAGTTTAGAGACTGGGTACAATGAGCAGTTCTTC. Its translation is CASSLETGYNEQFF.

This rearrangement joins TRBV10-3 to TRBJ2-3; D remains ambiguous. V was trimmed by 0 bases and J by 4 bases, leaving 2 bases between them. CDR1 and CDR2 (germline): ENHRY, SYGVKD. CDR3 length: 12 amino acids. The CDR3 DNA follows: TGTGCCATCAGTGAGTCGGCAGATACGCAGTATTTT. Its translation is CAISESADTQYF.

The chain is built from TRBV30 and TRBJ2-7, with 7 bases aligning to TRBD1. CDR1 is GTSNPN and CDR2 is SVGIG in the germline V gene (reference sequence). The CDR3 consists of 15 residues. Losses at the gene ends were 0 bases for V and 7 bases for J; bases not matched to a gene: 12. Here the CDR3 DNA reads TGTGCCTGGAGTGTACGTCCCACAGGGGAATCAGAGCAGTACTTC. It codes for CAWSVRPTGESEQYF.

The V gene is TRBV9, the J gene TRBJ1-2, with 7 positions matching TRBD1. This CDR3 has 12 amino acids. CDR1 is SGDLS and CDR2 is YYNGEE in the germline V gene. V shed 6 bases, J shed 8 bases, and the junction held 7 bases outside the gene matches. The CDR3 spells CASTRQGYGYTF. CDR3 coding DNA: TGTGCCAGCACTCGACAGGGTTACGGCTACACCTTC.

This clone is a singleton in its sample. This rearrangement joins TRBV4-1 to TRBJ1-6, with no clear D. CDR3 length equals 12 residues. Per germline, CDR1 MGHRA and CDR2 YSYEKL. Deletions cut 4 bases from V and 7 bases from J, with 5 bases between. The DNA for the CDR3 is TGCGCCAGCAGCCGGGCCAATTCACCCCTCCACTTT. Translation gives CASSRANSPLHF.

The chain couples TRBV4-2 to TRBJ1-6, with 9 bases that match TRBD1. Germline loops: CDR1 LGHNA, CDR2 YNFKEQ. This CDR3 is built from 15 residues. J gave up 4 bases and V 4 bases, and 2 bases lay outside the gene matches. CDR3 nucleotides: TGTGCCAGCAGCCGACAGGGGGAGTATAATTCACCCCTCCACTTT. It is translated as CASSRQGEYNSPLHF.

J is TRBJ2-4 and V is TRBV4-2; D is perhaps TRBD1 (5 bases). The ends were cut back, 0 bases at V and 8 bases at J, with 11 bases in the middle. This CDR3 is 14 amino acids long. CDR1 is LGHNA, CDR2 YNFKEQ, per germline. The DNA for the CDR3 is TGTGCCAGCAGCCAAGATGGCCAGGGTGACATTCAGTACTTC. Its protein is CASSQDGQGDIQYF.